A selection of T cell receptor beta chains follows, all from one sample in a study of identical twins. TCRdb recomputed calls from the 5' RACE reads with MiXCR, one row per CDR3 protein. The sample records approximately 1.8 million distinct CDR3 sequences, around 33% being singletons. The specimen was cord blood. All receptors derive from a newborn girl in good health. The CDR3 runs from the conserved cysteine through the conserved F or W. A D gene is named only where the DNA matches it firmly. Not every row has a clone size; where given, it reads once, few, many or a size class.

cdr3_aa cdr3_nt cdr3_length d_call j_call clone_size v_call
CASSLRAGGLDTQYF TGTGCCAGCAGTTTAAGGGCGGGAGGGTTAGATACGCAGTATTTT 15 TRBD2 TRBJ2-3 many TRBV12-3/TRBV12-4
CSARDSSGGTTDTLYF TGCAGTGCTAGAGATTCTAGCGGGGGGACCACAGATACGCTGTATTTT 16 TRBD2 TRBJ2-3 few TRBV20-1
CASSQDPAGAHTDTQYF TGTGCCAGCAGCCAAGACCCAGCGGGAGCACACACAGATACGCAGTATTTT 17 TRBD2 TRBJ2-3 few TRBV3-1
CASLGGQKANYGYTF TGTGCCAGCCTCGGTGGACAGAAAGCTAACTATGGCTACACCTTC 15 NA TRBJ1-2 few TRBV28
CASSLEYGNEQFF TGCGCCAGCAGCTTGGAGTACGGCAATGAGCAGTTCTTC 13 NA TRBJ2-1 NA TRBV5-1
CASSLTFTGLAGFSNEQFF TGTGCCAGCAGCTTAACATTTACGGGACTAGCGGGGTTCTCTAATGAGCAGTTCTTC 19 TRBD2 TRBJ2-1 NA TRBV7-2
CASGKQGTRGEQFF TGTGCTAGTGGCAAACAGGGGACAAGGGGTGAGCAGTTCTTC 14 TRBD1 TRBJ2-1 NA TRBV12-5
CASSSERELYNEQFF TGCGCCAGCAGCTCGGAGCGGGAGCTCTACAATGAGCAGTTCTTC 15 TRBD2 TRBJ2-1 few TRBV5-1
CSVEGLNTGELFF TGCAGCGTTGAGGGATTGAACACCGGGGAGCTGTTTTTT 13 NA TRBJ2-2 few TRBV29-1
CSASGLGNYGYTF TGCAGTGCTAGCGGCTTGGGCAACTATGGCTACACCTTC 13 NA TRBJ1-2 few TRBV20-1
CSARGPSGISYEQYF TGCAGTGCTAGGGGACCTAGCGGGATTTCCTACGAGCAGTACTTC 15 TRBD2 TRBJ2-7 NA TRBV20-1
CASSFWVAEQFF TGTGCCAGCAGTTTTTGGGTAGCGGAGCAGTTCTTC 12 NA TRBJ2-1 few TRBV12-3/TRBV12-4
CASSYSGGTGTDTRYF TGTGCCAGCAGTTACTCAGGCGGGACGGGCACAGATACGCGGTATTTT 16 NA TRBJ2-3 NA TRBV6-5
CASSFSQGTDTQYF TGTGCCAGCAGTTTTTCACAGGGCACAGATACGCAGTATTTT 14 NA TRBJ2-3 many TRBV28
CASNGHNEQYF TGCGCCAGCAACGGCCACAATGAGCAGTACTTC 11 NA TRBJ2-7 NA TRBV5-1
CASSNLDRGRQPQHF TGTGCCAGCAGCAATCTGGACAGGGGACGTCAGCCCCAGCATTTT 15 TRBD1 TRBJ1-5 NA TRBV27
CSVVSPVVKTQYF TGCAGCGTCGTCAGTCCGGTTGTAAAGACCCAGTACTTC 13 NA TRBJ2-5 many TRBV29-1
CASSRPGLAGASYNEQYF TGTGCCAGCAGTCGGCCGGGACTAGCGGGGGCCTCCTACAATGAGCAGTACTTC 18 TRBD2 TRBJ2-7 NA TRBV27
CASSLGPFRPTSKPEKLFF TGTGCCAGCAGCTTAGGCCCCTTCCGTCCGACTTCAAAACCTGAAAAACTGTTTTTT 19 NA TRBJ1-4 once TRBV11-1
CASSYRGPQETQYF TGCGCCAGCAGCTATCGGGGACCACAAGAGACCCAGTACTTC 14 NA TRBJ2-5 NA TRBV5-1
CASSHSRGHGTQYF TGTGCCAGCAGCCATAGTCGGGGCCATGGGACCCAGTACTTC 14 NA TRBJ2-5 NA TRBV3-1
CASSMGGYEQYF TGTGCCAGCTCCATGGGTGGGTACGAGCAGTACTTC 12 NA TRBJ2-7 NA TRBV28
CSAPLTGGLTDTQYF TGCAGTGCCCCCTTAACGGGGGGGCTCACAGATACGCAGTATTTT 15 TRBD2 TRBJ2-3 few TRBV20-1
CASSLVEKDRPSTDTQYF TGTGCCAGCAGCTTAGTCGAGAAAGACAGGCCTAGCACAGATACGCAGTATTTT 18 NA TRBJ2-3 few TRBV7-6
CASSLRDFLYEQYF TGTGCCAGCAGCCTACGGGACTTTCTTTACGAGCAGTACTTC 14 NA TRBJ2-7 few TRBV5-6
CASSQGFSAGRHYEQYF TGTGCCAGCAGCCAAGGCTTCAGCGCCGGGAGGCATTACGAGCAGTACTTC 17 TRBD2 TRBJ2-7 NA TRBV3-1
CASTNSPRPGELFF TGTGCCAGCACGAACTCTCCTAGACCCGGGGAGCTGTTTTTT 14 NA TRBJ2-2 NA TRBV6-2/TRBV6-3
CACSSRGPTYNEQFF TGTGCCTGCAGTTCCCGCGGGCCGACCTACAATGAGCAGTTCTTC 15 NA TRBJ2-1 NA TRBV27
CASSSGVRRLAGVSTDTQYF TGCGCCAGCAGCTCTGGTGTTCGGAGACTAGCGGGAGTTTCCACAGATACGCAGTATTTT 20 TRBD2 TRBJ2-3 NA TRBV5-1
CASSQPPSEQYF TGTGCCAGCAGCCAGCCCCCCTCCGAGCAGTACTTC 12 NA TRBJ2-7 NA TRBV9
CASTVRLSAGGEQFF TGTGCCAGCACCGTCCGATTAAGCGCCGGTGGGGAGCAGTTCTTC 15 NA TRBJ2-1 once TRBV7-2
CSVEDLGGETQYF TGCAGCGTTGAAGATTTGGGTGGTGAGACCCAGTACTTC 13 NA TRBJ2-5 NA TRBV29-1
CASSLTSGPKTYNEQFF TGTGCCAGCAGCTTAACTAGTGGCCCCAAAACCTACAATGAGCAGTTCTTC 17 NA TRBJ2-1 many TRBV7-2
CASSRDILAYEQYF TGTGCCAGCAGCCGGGACATCCTGGCCTACGAGCAGTACTTC 14 NA TRBJ2-7 NA TRBV27
CSALLADSVTQYF TGCAGTGCTCTGCTAGCGGACTCAGTTACGCAGTATTTT 13 TRBD2 TRBJ2-3 few TRBV20-1
CASSLEDLGTSGTLKVGYYNEQFF TGTGCCAGCAGTTTAGAGGATTTGGGGACTAGCGGGACTCTTAAGGTGGGCTACTACAATGAGCAGTTCTTC 24 TRBD2 TRBJ2-1 few TRBV12-3/TRBV12-4
CASSLGYMGQGAKPQHF TGTGCCAGCAGTTTGGGATATATGGGACAGGGGGCAAAGCCCCAGCATTTT 17 TRBD1 TRBJ1-5 NA TRBV27
CASSEGQGATDTQYF TGTGCCAGCAGTGAAGGTCAGGGGGCCACAGATACGCAGTATTTT 15 TRBD1 TRBJ2-3 few TRBV6-1
CASSPPGRLDYTF TGTGCCAGCAGCCCTCCGGGACGGCTAGACTACACCTTC 13 NA TRBJ1-2 NA TRBV7-9
CASSQEPAGGNEQFF TGTGCCAGCAGCCAAGAGCCAGCGGGAGGGAATGAGCAGTTCTTC 15 TRBD2 TRBJ2-1 few TRBV3-1
CASSQDWDRGHEQFF TGTGCCAGCAGCCAAGATTGGGACAGGGGGCATGAGCAGTTCTTC 15 TRBD1 TRBJ2-1 NA TRBV3-1
CASSLALLAANTGELFF TGTGCCAGCAGTTTAGCCTTACTGGCCGCGAACACCGGGGAGCTGTTTTTT 17 NA TRBJ2-2 NA TRBV27
CASSSRSGNTEAFF TGTGCCAGCAGCTCCCGGTCAGGGAACACTGAAGCTTTCTTT 14 NA TRBJ1-1 few TRBV11-2
CASPNITRTYGYTF TGTGCCAGCCCCAACATAACGAGGACCTATGGCTACACCTTC 14 NA TRBJ1-2 once TRBV2
CAWSGRGRYTEAFF TGTGCCTGGAGTGGCAGGGGTAGATACACTGAAGCTTTCTTT 14 NA TRBJ1-1 NA TRBV30
CASRGRTAIGELFF TGTGCCAGCAGGGGGAGGACGGCCATCGGGGAGCTGTTTTTT 14 NA TRBJ2-2 NA TRBV28
CAISGLAQETQYF TGTGCCATCAGTGGGCTAGCCCAAGAGACCCAGTACTTC 13 NA TRBJ2-5 NA TRBV10-3